The rows below give T cell receptor beta chains drawn from one sample of a study of blood T cells in healthy people across ages. TCRdb used MiXCR to reprocess the 5' RACE reads, holding one entry per CDR3 protein. This table holds 1.5 million to 2 million distinct CDR3 sequences, 25% to 30% found once. The sample consisted of blood. All receptors derive from a woman in her 30s in good health. The CDR3 runs from the conserved cysteine through the conserved F or W. Fields, in order: V gene, clone size, D gene, J gene, CDR3 DNA, CDR3 protein. D genes are given only for firm matches. Some rows mark clone size as missing; the rest say once, few, many or name a class of expanded clone.

>TRBV5-1|NA|NA|TRBJ2-6
TGCGCCAGCAGCTTATCCACGTTCTCTGGGGCCAACGTCCTGACTTTC
CASSLSTFSGANVLTF
>TRBV7-9|few|TRBD1|TRBJ1-1
TGTGCCAGCACCTCCGAGACAGGGGTTGTAGTTAACACTGAAGCTTTCTTT
CASTSETGVVVNTEAFF
>TRBV2|NA|NA|TRBJ2-7
TGTGCCAGCAGTGAAGAAGGAGGGGCTTCCTCCTACGAGCAGTACTTC
CASSEEGGASSYEQYF
>TRBV9|NA|TRBD2|TRBJ2-1
TGTGCCGGCAGCACTTGGACTAGCGGGAATGGGGATGAGCAGTTCTTC
CAGSTWTSGNGDEQFF
>TRBV15|NA|NA|TRBJ2-7
TGTGCCACCAGCTCCGGGAGAAACACCTATGAGCAGTACTTC
CATSSGRNTYEQYF
>TRBV5-5|many|NA|TRBJ2-7
TGTGCCAGCAGCTTGGTAGTTCTGAGCTCCTACGAGCAGTACTTC
CASSLVVLSSYEQYF
>TRBV30|NA|NA|TRBJ2-5
TGTGCCTGGAGTGTAAGGGTACAGCAAGAGACCCAGTACTTC
CAWSVRVQQETQYF
>TRBV10-2|many|TRBD2|TRBJ2-5
TGCGCCAGCAGTGAGTCGGGACTAGCGGGGGGGGCGAAGCAAGAGACCCAGTACTTC
CASSESGLAGGAKQETQYF
>TRBV9|few|TRBD2|TRBJ2-7
TGTGCCAGCAGCGTCTTCCCGACAACTAGCGGGAGTTCTTACGAGCAGTACTTC
CASSVFPTTSGSSYEQYF
>TRBV20-1|NA|TRBD2|TRBJ2-5
TGCAGTGCTACGAAGCGGGGGGGCCTTGAGGCCCAGTACTTC
CSATKRGGLEAQYF
>TRBV28|few|NA|TRBJ2-7
TGTGCCAGCAGTCCATGGGGCGACCAAACCTACGAGCAGTACTTC
CASSPWGDQTYEQYF